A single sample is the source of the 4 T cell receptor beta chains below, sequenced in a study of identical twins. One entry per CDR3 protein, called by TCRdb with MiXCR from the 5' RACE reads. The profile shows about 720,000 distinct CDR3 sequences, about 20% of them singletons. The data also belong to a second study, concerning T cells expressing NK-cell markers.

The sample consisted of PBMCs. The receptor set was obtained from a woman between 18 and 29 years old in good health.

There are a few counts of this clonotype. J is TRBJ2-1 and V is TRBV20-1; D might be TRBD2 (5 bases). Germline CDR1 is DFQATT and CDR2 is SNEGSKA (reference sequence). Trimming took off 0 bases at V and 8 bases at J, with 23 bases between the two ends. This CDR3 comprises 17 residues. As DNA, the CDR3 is TGCAGTGCTAGAGACCCGTCTCGGAGGCATGGTGGCGATGAGCAGTTCTTC. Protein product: CSARDPSRRHGGDEQFF.

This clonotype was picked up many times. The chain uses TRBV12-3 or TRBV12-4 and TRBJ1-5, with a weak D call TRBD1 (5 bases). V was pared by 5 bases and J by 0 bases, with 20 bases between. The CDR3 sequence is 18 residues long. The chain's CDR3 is CASSPSTGTSFSNQPQHF. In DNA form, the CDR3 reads TGTGCCAGCAGTCCATCCACCGGGACGTCATTTAGCAATCAGCCCCAGCATTTT.

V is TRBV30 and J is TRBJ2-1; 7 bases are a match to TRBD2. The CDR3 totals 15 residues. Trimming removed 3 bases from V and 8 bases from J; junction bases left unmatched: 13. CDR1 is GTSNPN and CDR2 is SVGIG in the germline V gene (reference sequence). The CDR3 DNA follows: TGTGCCTGGAGGTCCCCGAGCGGGGACGTTTATGAGCAGTTCTTC. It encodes CAWRSPSGDVYEQFF.

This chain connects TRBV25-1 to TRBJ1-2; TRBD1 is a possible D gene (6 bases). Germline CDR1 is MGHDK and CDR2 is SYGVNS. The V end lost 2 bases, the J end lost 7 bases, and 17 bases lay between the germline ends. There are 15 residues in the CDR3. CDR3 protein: CASSERGSGAFGYTF. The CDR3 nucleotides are TGTGCCAGCAGTGAACGGGGGTCAGGGGCTTTTGGCTACACCTTC.